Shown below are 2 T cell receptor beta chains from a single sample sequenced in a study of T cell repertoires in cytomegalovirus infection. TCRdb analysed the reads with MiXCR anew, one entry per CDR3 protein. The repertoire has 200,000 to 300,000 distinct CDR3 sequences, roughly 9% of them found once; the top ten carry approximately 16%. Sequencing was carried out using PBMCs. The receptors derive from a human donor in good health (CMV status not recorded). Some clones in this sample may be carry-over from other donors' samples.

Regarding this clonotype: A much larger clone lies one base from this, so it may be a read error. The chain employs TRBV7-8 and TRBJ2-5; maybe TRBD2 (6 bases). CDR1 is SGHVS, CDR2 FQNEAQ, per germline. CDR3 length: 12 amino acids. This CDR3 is CASSRNRETQHF. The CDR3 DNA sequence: TGTGCCAGCAGCCGAAACCGGGAGACCCAGCACTTC.

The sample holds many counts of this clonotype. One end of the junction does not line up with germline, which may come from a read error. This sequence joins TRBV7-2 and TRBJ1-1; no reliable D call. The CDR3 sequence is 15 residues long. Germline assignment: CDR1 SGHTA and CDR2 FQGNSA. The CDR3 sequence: CASSLAYPGGTEAFF. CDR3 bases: TGTGCCAGCAGCCTAGCCTATCCGGGAGGCACTGAAGCTTTCTTT.